One sample yielded the 25 T cell receptor beta chains listed below, sequenced in a study of prognosis after radiotherapy for stage I lung cancer. From genomic DNA, TCR beta CDR3 was amplified by two-round multiplex PCR. The authors ran first-round PCR with primers specific to each TRBV and TRBJ gene. TCRdb ran MiXCR on the multiplex PCR reads and lists one entry per CDR3 protein. Altogether 8,000 to 9,000 distinct CDR3 sequences are present, 62% being singletons, with the ten largest covering roughly 20%. Sequenced material: PBMCs, taken before or after stereotactic body radiation therapy (not recorded which). Receptor source: a donor older than 45 with non-small cell lung cancer.

The chain is built from TRBV5-1 and TRBJ2-7; tentative D call: TRBD1 (5 bases). Trimming cost V 1 base and J 2 bases, with 13 bases left between them. Germline V gene sequence: CDR1 SGHRS, CDR2 YFSETQ. The CDR3 has 15 residues. CDR3 coding DNA: TGCGCCAGCAGCTTGATCATCGACAGTCCCTACGAGCAGTACTTC. Translation gives CASSLIIDSPYEQYF. Together with reference TRBV5-1 and TRBJ2-7, the CDR3 gives the full variable domain: KAGVTQTPRYLIKTRGQQVTLSCSPISGHRSVSWYQQTPGQGLQFLFEYFSETQRNKGNFPGRFSGRQFSNSRSEMNVSTLELGDSALYLCASSLIIDSPYEQYFGPGTRLTVT.

On this clonotype itself: Given a far larger clone just one base away, this is likely a sequencing read error. This chain joins TRBV6-8 and TRBJ1-3; D is possibly TRBD1 (5 bases). CDR1 and CDR2 (germline): MNHGY, SAAAGT. CDR3 size: 16 residues. CDR3 amino acids: CASSPGHSRSVNTIYF. In DNA form, the CDR3 reads TGTGCCAGCAGCCCCGGACACAGCCGCTCTGTAAACACCATATATTTT.

By frequency in the sample, this clonotype is medium-sized (0.01 to 0.1%). V gene TRBV10-2 combines with J gene TRBJ2-6; TRBD1 is a possible D gene (5 bases). The germline V gene encodes CDR1 WSHSY and CDR2 SAAADI. The CDR3 runs 16 residues. The V end lost 4 bases, the J end lost 2 bases, and 12 bases lay between the germline ends. In nucleotides, the CDR3 is TGCGCCAGCAGTGGGAGTTACAGGACTGGGGCCAACGTCCTGACTTTC. Amino acids: CASSGSYRTGANVLTF.

V usage is TRBV28 and J usage is TRBJ2-1, with a weak D call TRBD2 (6 bases). The V gene's germline CDR1 is MDHEN and CDR2 SYDVKM. Trimming shortened V by 1 base and J by 8 bases, and 15 bases separated the two germline ends. The CDR3 totals 15 residues. The CDR3 protein is CASSLFGGERDEQFF. The DNA of the CDR3 is TGTGCCAGCAGTTTATTCGGGGGAGAGCGGGATGAGCAGTTCTTC.

CDR3 coding DNA: TGCGCCAGCAGCTTGGGGGACAGGGCTTATGGCTACACCTTC. Its translation: CASSLGDRAYGYTF. This chain links TRBV5-1 with TRBJ1-2, with 9 bases aligning to TRBD1. The junction had 2 bases not matched to a gene; V was cut back by 0 bases and J by 5 bases. Germline CDR1 SGHRS, CDR2 YFSETQ. The CDR3 loop spans 14 amino acids.

This clonotype was counted many times. Possible read error: a much larger clone is one base away. The CDR3 does not close with the conserved phenylalanine or tryptophan, likely indicating a read error. The V call is TRBV6-2 or TRBV6-3, the J call TRBJ1-1, with a weak D call TRBD1 (6 bases). This CDR3 spans 14 amino acids. The germline CDR1 and CDR2 sequences are MNHEY and SVGEGT. V lost 5 bases to trimming and J lost 4 bases, with 14 bases between them. The CDR3 bases are TGTGCCAGCAGTGAAGGGGGGACACGCACTGAAGCTTTCTCT. It encodes CASSEGGTRTEAFS.

In this sample, this clonotype is medium-sized. The rearrangement links TRBV20-1 to TRBJ2-1; either TRBD1 or TRBD2 may supply D (5 bases each). Deletions cut 6 bases from V and 3 bases from J, with 18 bases between. The CDR3 contains 15 residues. Germline values: CDR1 DFQATT, CDR2 SNEGSKA (reference sequence). CDR3 region: CSAEKRGARYNEQFF. DNA of the CDR3: TGCAGTGCCGAAAAGAGGGGAGCCCGCTACAATGAGCAGTTCTTC.

As regards this clonotype: This sequence is one base from a far larger clone and is likely a read error. The conserved phenylalanine or tryptophan is not found at the CDR3 terminus, so this likely reflects a read error. This chain joins TRBV6-4 and TRBJ2-7; 8 bases match TRBD1. The CDR3 contains 14 residues. Germline lookup yields CDR1 MRHNA and CDR2 SNTAGT. The ends lost 6 bases at V and 2 bases at J; junction bases unmatched: 6. CDR3 residues: CASSPGQGAYEQYL. The CDR3 DNA sequence: TGTGCCAGCAGCCCTGGACAGGGCGCCTACGAGCAGTACTTA.

This chain joins TRBV20-1 and TRBJ2-1, with 11 bases fitting TRBD2. The CDR3 runs 13 residues. Germline V gene lookup returns CDR1 DFQATT and CDR2 SNEGSKA (reference sequence). V shed 6 bases, J shed 10 bases, and the junction held 8 bases outside the gene matches. CDR3 DNA: TGCAGTGCCATGACTAGCGGGGTATTAGAGCAGTTCTTC. Amino acid sequence: CSAMTSGVLEQFF.

This clonotype is termed medium-sized (0.01 to 0.1%). The chain combines TRBV6-1 with TRBJ2-7, with D uncertain. V was cut by 4 bases and J by 6 bases, with 7 bases left in between. Per germline, CDR1 MNHNS and CDR2 SASEGT. CDR3 length: 11 amino acids. The chain's CDR3 is CASSVGFEQYF. For the CDR3, the DNA is TGTGCCAGCAGTGTTGGGTTCGAGCAGTACTTC.

This clonotype occurred many times. This chain connects TRBV15 to TRBJ2-5, with D maybe TRBD1 (5 bases). The length of the CDR3 is 14 residues. The V and J ends lost 0 bases and 1 base respectively, with 6 bases between them. Germline loops: CDR1 LNHNV, CDR2 YYDKDF (reference sequence). The CDR3 spells CATSRDRGQETQYF. The CDR3 region has the DNA TGTGCCACCAGCAGAGATAGGGGCCAAGAGACCCAGTACTTC.

The chain is built from TRBV20-1 and TRBJ2-3, with 11 positions matching TRBD2. Germline lookup yields CDR1 DFQATT and CDR2 SNEGSKA (reference sequence). The CDR3 has 14 residues. V lost 3 bases to trimming and J lost 3 bases; unmatched junction nucleotides: 2. CDR3 amino acids: CSASRTSGTDTQYF. The CDR3 DNA follows: TGCAGTGCTAGTAGGACTAGCGGGACAGATACGCAGTATTTT.

In its sample, this clonotype is medium-sized. This chain uses TRBV12-3 or TRBV12-4 with TRBJ2-5; D may match TRBD1 or TRBD2 (5 bases each). With 5 bases removed from V and 4 bases from J, the gap between germline ends came to 11 bases. This CDR3 region has 13 residues. The CDR3 region has the DNA TGTGCCAGCAGTAGAGCAGGGAGAGAGACCCAGTACTTC. It yields the protein CASSRAGRETQYF.

By proportion, this clonotype is medium-sized (0.01 to 0.1%). This rearrangement joins TRBV12-3 or TRBV12-4 to TRBJ1-1; D is undetermined. CDR3 length: 13 residues. The V end was cut by 7 bases, the J end by 0 bases, with 9 bases between. The CDR3 spells CASTVGLNTEAFF. The CDR3 DNA follows: TGTGCCAGCACAGTCGGGCTGAACACTGAAGCTTTCTTT.

Within the sample, this clonotype is medium-sized. The V and J genes are TRBV28 and TRBJ1-2, with D unresolved. CDR1 is MDHEN and CDR2 is SYDVKM in the germline V gene. The CDR3 is made up of 13 amino acids. V lost 6 bases and J 0 bases, leaving 8 bases between the germline ends. The DNA for the CDR3 is TGTGCCAGCAGCCCCCGGGCTAACTATGGCTACACCTTC. This codes for CASSPRANYGYTF.

The chain uses TRBV6-1 and TRBJ2-3, with D hard to call. The V gene's germline CDR1 is MNHNS and CDR2 SASEGT. Deletions cut 6 bases from V and 3 bases from J, with 16 bases between. The CDR3 contains 15 residues. The DNA of the CDR3 is TGTGCCAGCAGCCATGGGTCAGGTCTTACAGATACGCAGTATTTT. Translation: CASSHGSGLTDTQYF.

This chain uses TRBV7-2 with TRBJ2-3; no firm D call. The V gene's germline CDR1 is SGHTA and CDR2 FQGNSA. The CDR3 is 14 residues long. V was pared by 2 bases and J by 0 bases, with 6 bases between. This CDR3 is CASSLYSSTDTQYF. In DNA, the CDR3 is TGTGCCAGCAGCTTATACTCGAGCACAGATACGCAGTATTTT.

The J gene is TRBJ2-7, the V gene TRBV6-2 or TRBV6-3; weak D call: TRBD1 (5 bases). CDR1 and CDR2 (germline): MNHEY, SVGEGT. The CDR3 runs to 14 residues. With 6 bases removed from V and 2 bases from J, the gap between germline ends came to 14 bases. CDR3 region: CASSPVQVAYEQYF. DNA for the CDR3: TGTGCCAGCAGCCCTGTACAGGTCGCCTACGAGCAGTACTTC.

Comments on this clonotype: One end of the junction varies from germline; a read error may be responsible. The rearrangement joins TRBV6-9 to TRBJ2-7; D might be TRBD1 (6 bases). Germline V gene lookup returns CDR1 MNHGY and CDR2 SVAAGI. This CDR3 has 13 amino acids. CDR3 DNA: TGTGCCAGCAGTTCACAGGGTACCTACGATCAGTACTTC. Translated, it gives CASSSQGTYDQYF.

The rearrangement joins TRBV28 to TRBJ1-2; TRBD1 matches 7 bases. The CDR3 extends over 13 amino acids. V was pared by 5 bases and J by 6 bases, with 6 bases of the junction left unmatched. Germline V CDR1 and CDR2: MDHEN, SYDVKM. CDR3 in DNA: TGTGCCAGCAGTGGAGACAGGGTACATGGCTACACCTTC. It translates to CASSGDRVHGYTF.

The chain links TRBV10-2 to TRBJ2-7; D gene uncertain. The germline CDR1 and CDR2 sequences are WSHSY and SAAADI. The CDR3 sequence is 15 residues long. V was clipped by 2 bases and J by 0 bases, with 11 bases between them. The CDR3 sequence: CASSEGVAVSYEQYF. The CDR3 nucleotides are TGCGCCAGCAGTGAGGGGGTCGCTGTCTCCTACGAGCAGTACTTC.

Of note for this clonotype: The conserved final phenylalanine or tryptophan is absent from the CDR3, which likely points to a read error. V and J are TRBV5-1 and TRBJ1-6; D is perhaps TRBD1 (5 bases). This CDR3 comprises 16 residues. The germline CDR1 and CDR2 sequences are SGHRS and YFSETQ. The CDR3: CASSSPSGTENSHLHS. As DNA, the CDR3 is TGCGCCAGCAGCTCGCCATCCGGGACGGAGAATTCACACCTCCACTCT.

This clonotype was counted at least ten times. The genes are TRBV4-2 and TRBJ2-3; TRBD2 aligns across 15 bases. The V gene end was trimmed by 1 base and the J gene end by 4 bases; junction bases not matched to a gene: 6. The germline CDR1 and CDR2 sequences are LGHNA and YNFKEQ. The CDR3 consists of 18 residues. Here the CDR3 reads CASSQGTSGRGWADTQYF. CDR3 nucleotide sequence: TGTGCCAGCAGCCAAGGGACTAGCGGGAGGGGGTGGGCAGATACGCAGTATTTT.

In its sample, this clonotype ranks as medium-sized. The chain recombines TRBV9 with TRBJ1-6, with 8 bases aligning to TRBD1. After removal of 2 bases from V and 10 bases from J, the junction contained 5 bases not matched to a gene. The CDR3 loop spans 14 amino acids. The V gene's germline CDR1 is SGDLS and CDR2 YYNGEE. CDR3 region: CASSVDRGSSPLHF. The DNA for the CDR3 is TGTGCCAGCAGCGTCGACAGGGGTAGCTCACCCCTCCACTTT.

This clonotype appeared a few times. The chain uses TRBV11-3 and TRBJ2-7; TRBD1 is a possible D gene (5 bases). The V and J ends lost 1 base and 1 base respectively, with 8 bases between them. The CDR3 is 14 residues long. The V gene's germline CDR1 is SGHNT and CDR2 YENEEA. This chain's CDR3 is CASSLVPGSYEQYF. CDR3 coding DNA: TGTGCCAGCAGCTTAGTACCAGGGTCCTACGAGCAGTACTTC. Together with reference TRBV11-3 and TRBJ2-7, the CDR3 gives the full variable domain: EAGVVQSPRYKIIEKKQPVAFWCNPISGHNTLYWYLQNLGQGPELLIRYENEEAVDDSQLPKDRFSAERLKGVDSTLKIQPAELGDSAVYLCASSLVPGSYEQYFGPGTRLTVT.